This T cell receptor (beta chain) was recorded in a study of technical replicates of blood from several donors. Measured with immunoSEQ multiplex PCR; TCRdb has only the in-frame clones, and not every one. The sample contains 70,000 to 95,000 clones, approximately 93% of which appear only once. This sequence was found in a human donor in good health. Sequencing was performed on T cells isolated from PBMCs.

CDR3 nucleotide sequence: TGTGCCAGCAGCGCCCCCGGTAAGGAAGGACATAAACTGTTTTTT. Protein product: CASSAPGKEGHKLFF. The V gene is TRBV9, the J gene TRBJ1-4; maybe TRBD1 (5 bases). Germline V lookup: CDR1 SGDLS, CDR2 YYNGEE. The CDR3 totals 15 residues. V gave up 3 bases and J gave up 11 bases, with 20 bases separating them.